The clone carrying this T cell receptor beta chain occurred a few times. Its antigen remains unidentified. Germline-derived CDR1 and CDR2 are ENHRY and SYGVKD. This CDR3 is built from 13 residues. V lost 0 bases and J lost 10, with 12 bases in between. Researchers ran the PCR with 60 Vbeta and 13 Jbeta primers. TCRdb keeps only in-frame clones here, not all; method: immunoSEQ multiplex PCR. The sample lists 150,000 or so clones, 70% to 80% seen once, with 2% to 2.5% in the top ten. The sample originates from a study of cytomegalovirus exposure and HLA in healthy donors. Donors in the study were healthy people who gave bone marrow. Findings and limits, study-wide: Among TCR sequences, most were rare, though some public TCRs appeared in many donors. Some 150 TCR beta chains were listed as cytomegalovirus-associated.

Material for sequencing was PBMCs. This chain joins TRBV10-3 and TRBJ1-1, with a possible D match to TRBD1 (5 bases). The receptor's source is a man aged 50-59 years in good health and CMV-seropositive. CDR3: CAISESGGGSAFF. CDR3 in DNA: TGTGCCATCAGTGAGTCGGGGGGGGGTTCAGCTTTCTTT.